Shown below are 25 T cell receptor beta chains from a single sample sequenced in a study of shared clonotypes between healthy human individuals. Assay: immunoSEQ multiplex PCR; the TCRdb copy retains only in-frame clones and omits some. The table records almost 700,000 clones, about 90% of them present only once. Naive CD8 cells were CD45RO-negative, positively selected for CCR7, excluding terminally differentiated effector memory CD45RA+ cells. Material: naive CD8+ T cells sorted from blood. The receptors come from a man aged 25 to 40 in good health.

This clone was detected once. The chain employs TRBV18 and TRBJ2-6, with D hard to call. V gave up 1 base and J gave up 0 bases, with 13 bases separating them. The CDR3 contains 18 residues. The germline gives CDR1 KGHSH, CDR2 LQKENI. The CDR3 DNA reads as TGTGCCAGCTCACCACGGACCGCCGAAAGCTCTGGGGCCAACGTCCTGACTTTC. Amino acids: CASSPRTAESSGANVLTF.

CDR3 loop: CASSTVGATEAFF. The DNA for the CDR3 is TGTGCCAGCAGTACCGTGGGGGCCACTGAAGCTTTCTTT. The chain uses TRBV6-1 and TRBJ1-1; D is perhaps TRBD1 (6 bases). CDR3 length: 13 amino acids. V lost 5 bases to trimming and J lost 4 bases, with 11 bases between them. From germline, CDR1 is MNHNS and CDR2 SASEGT.

The chain couples TRBV9 to TRBJ2-1, with TRBD2 matching over 7 bases. Germline CDR1 SGDLS, CDR2 YYNGEE. The J segment lost 0 bases and the V segment lost 3 bases, leaving 6 bases of the junction unmatched. The CDR3 runs 16 residues. The CDR3 here is CASSARGLNSYNEQFF. The CDR3 nucleotides read TGTGCCAGCAGCGCGCGGGGGTTAAACTCCTACAATGAGCAGTTCTTC. The variable domain in full, with the rest retrieved from reference TRBV9 and TRBJ2-1, is DSGVTQTPKHLITATGQRVTLRCSPRSGDLSVYWYQQSLDQGLQFLIQYYNGEERAKGNILERFSAQQFPDLHSELNLSSLELGDSALYFCASSARGLNSYNEQFFGPGTRLTVL.

The chain employs TRBV10-1 and TRBJ2-1; possibly TRBD2 for D (5 bases). Germline CDR1 is WNHNN and CDR2 is SYGVQD (reference sequence). Trimming took 0 bases from V and 0 from J, leaving 6 bases between them. The CDR3 loop spans 15 amino acids. The CDR3 DNA reads as TGCGCCAGCAGTGAGTCGGGGAGCTCCTACAATGAGCAGTTCTTC. Protein: CASSESGSSYNEQFF.

This clone has just a few counts. The same CDR3 arises from other DNA sequences in this sample as well. This chain uses TRBV27 with TRBJ2-7, with TRBD1 as a possible D gene (5 bases). Germline lookup yields CDR1 MNHEY and CDR2 SMNVEV (reference sequence). The CDR3 covers 14 residues. The germline V and J ends were trimmed by 0 bases and 2 bases, with 8 bases remaining between them. This CDR3 is CASSLSAGPYEQYF. As DNA, the CDR3 is TGTGCCAGCAGTTTATCGGCAGGGCCCTACGAGCAGTACTTC.

The chain carries TRBV6-1 and TRBJ2-4; 9 bases align to TRBD1. The CDR3 is made up of 15 amino acids. With V trimmed by 0 bases and J by 8 bases, 5 bases remained unmatched. CDR1 MNHNS and CDR2 SASEGT come from the germline V gene. The chain's CDR3 is CASSEAGTGRHIQYF. The CDR3 DNA reads TGTGCCAGCAGTGAAGCTGGGACAGGGAGGCACATTCAGTACTTC.

V gene TRBV25-1 combines with J gene TRBJ1-4, with D unclear. The V and J ends lost 1 base and 6 bases respectively, with 6 bases between them. Germline V lookup: CDR1 MGHDK, CDR2 SYGVNS. The CDR3 runs 13 residues. The CDR3 loop is CASSELVDEKLFF. DNA of the CDR3: TGTGCCAGCAGTGAATTAGTCGATGAAAAACTGTTTTTT.

J is TRBJ2-7 and V is TRBV11-2; tentative D call: TRBD2 (5 bases). Looked up from germline, CDR1 is SGHAT and CDR2 is FQNNGV. This CDR3 region has 13 residues. Trimming shortened V by 2 bases and J by 4 bases, and 9 bases separated the two germline ends. The CDR3 region has the DNA TGTGCCAGCAGCTTAAGGATAGCGTACGAGCAGTACTTC. It specifies CASSLRIAYEQYF. The entire variable domain, with the rest obtained from reference TRBV11-2 and TRBJ2-7, is as follows: EAGVAQSPRYKIIEKRQSVAFWCNPISGHATLYWYQQILGQGPKLLIQFQNNGVVDDSQLPKDRFSAERLKGVDSTLKIQPAKLEDSAVYLCASSLRIAYEQYFGPGTRLTVT.

The gene calls are TRBV7-9 and TRBJ2-5, with D possibly matching TRBD2 (6 bases). The V and J ends lost 3 bases and 5 bases respectively, with 22 bases between them. The length of the CDR3 is 17 residues. Looked up from germline, CDR1 is SEHNR and CDR2 is FQNEAQ (reference sequence). CDR3 DNA sequence: TGTGCCAGCAGCTTGTTAGTGGAAAACGGGGGTTTGGAGACCCAGTACTTC. It specifies CASSLLVENGGLETQYF.

The rearrangement links TRBV10-1 to TRBJ2-7; 10 bases map to TRBD2. Germline V gene lookup returns CDR1 WNHNN and CDR2 SYGVQD (reference sequence). This CDR3 has 16 residues. Trimming at V came to 11 bases and at J to 2 bases, leaving 15 bases not matched to a gene. This CDR3 is CAHKRASGSRAYEQYF. DNA for the CDR3: TGCGCCCACAAGCGGGCTAGCGGGAGTAGGGCCTACGAGCAGTACTTC.

The V call is TRBV19, the J call TRBJ1-5; D might be TRBD1 (5 bases). The CDR3 totals 14 residues. V was clipped by 3 bases and J by 5 bases, with 11 bases between them. CDR1 LNHDA and CDR2 SQIVND come from the germline V gene (reference sequence). The CDR3 DNA reads TGTGCCAGTAGTATGGCAGGGTGGGATCAGCCCCAGCATTTT. Translation gives CASSMAGWDQPQHF.

V is TRBV7-9 and J is TRBJ2-7, with 9 bases aligning to TRBD1. CDR1 SEHNR and CDR2 FQNEAQ come from the germline V gene (reference sequence). The CDR3 has 16 residues. J lost 4 bases, V lost 4 bases, and 11 bases had no gene match. CDR3 region: CASSSRDRVGVYEQYF. CDR3 coding DNA: TGTGCCAGCAGCTCCCGGGACAGGGTGGGGGTATACGAGCAGTACTTC.

The chain recombines TRBV6-1 with TRBJ2-5, with D possibly TRBD1 on 6 matching bases. V lost 5 bases, J lost 1 base, and 11 bases lay in between. Germline CDR1 MNHNS, CDR2 SASEGT. The CDR3 has 14 amino acids. Here the CDR3 reads CASSPQGFQETQYF. CDR3 sequence (DNA): TGTGCCAGCAGTCCCCAGGGGTTCCAAGAGACCCAGTACTTC.

The genes are TRBV4-1 and TRBJ1-1; weak D call: TRBD1 (5 bases). The length of the CDR3 is 13 residues. V was shortened by 3 bases and J by 7 bases, with 12 bases between the two germline ends. Germline CDR1 reads MGHRA; CDR2 reads YSYEKL. The CDR3 nucleotides read TGCGCCAGCAGCCATGCGGGGGATTTTGAAGCTTTCTTT. It specifies CASSHAGDFEAFF.

This clone was seen a handful of times. This chain links TRBV7-9 with TRBJ2-7; TRBD2 might be the D (5 bases). Germline CDR1 SEHNR, CDR2 FQNEAQ (reference sequence). This CDR3 comprises 13 residues. Trimming removed 5 bases at V and 0 bases at J, with 8 bases between. The DNA of the CDR3 is TGTGCCAGCAGCAAGAGCGGCTCCTACGAGCAGTACTTC. This codes for CASSKSGSYEQYF.

The V and J genes are TRBV10-3 and TRBJ2-4; D is unclear. The CDR3 is made up of 14 amino acids. Trimming cost V 2 bases and J 3 bases, with 8 bases left between them. Germline CDR1 and CDR2: ENHRY and SYGVKD. CDR3 DNA: TGTGCCATCAGTGAGGGCGAAGTCAAAAACATTCAGTACTTC. The encoded protein is CAISEGEVKNIQYF.

In its sample, this clone was seen a few times. The chain couples TRBV9 to TRBJ2-5; either TRBD1 or TRBD2 may supply D (6 bases each). Deletions cut 4 bases from V and 0 bases from J, with 13 bases between. CDR1 is SGDLS, CDR2 YYNGEE, per germline. CDR3 size: 15 residues. CDR3 sequence (DNA): TGTGCCAGCAGCTCGGCGGGACATCACCAAGAGACCCAGTACTTC. This codes for CASSSAGHHQETQYF.

This rearrangement joins TRBV27 to TRBJ2-5; D might be TRBD2 (6 bases). With 2 bases removed from V and 7 bases from J, the gap between germline ends came to 26 bases. CDR1 and CDR2 (germline): MNHEY, SMNVEV (reference sequence). CDR3 length: 18 amino acids. The CDR3 DNA reads as TGTGCCAGCAGTTTAGAGGCAGCTGGGGCGAACCTGGGGGGGACCCAGTACTTC. Encoded protein: CASSLEAAGANLGGTQYF.

This clone has only one observation. The rearrangement uses TRBV28 and TRBJ2-3, with TRBD1 matching over 7 bases. Germline loops: CDR1 MDHEN, CDR2 SYDVKM. The CDR3 is 16 residues long. The junction had 4 bases not matched to a gene; V was cut back by 1 base and J by 0 bases. The CDR3 DNA follows: TGTGCCAGCAGTTTATATGGGACAGTCAGCACAGATACGCAGTATTTT. It yields the protein CASSLYGTVSTDTQYF.

This chain uses TRBV7-9 with TRBJ1-2, with 9 bases lining up with TRBD1. The CDR3 is 16 amino acids. CDR1 is SEHNR and CDR2 is FQNEAQ in the germline V gene (reference sequence). V dropped 5 bases and J dropped 5; count of bases not matched to a gene: 12. The CDR3 region is CASSRTGASDRYGYTF. In DNA form, the CDR3 reads TGTGCCAGCAGCCGGACAGGGGCCTCAGATAGGTATGGCTACACCTTC.

The CDR3 bases are TGCAGCGTCTCGGGCAGGGGGCTAAGGGAGACCCAGTACTTC. Translation: CSVSGRGLRETQYF. The chain uses TRBV29-1 and TRBJ2-5; 8 bases are shared with TRBD1. The V and J ends lost 6 bases and 5 bases, in that order; junction bases with no gene match: 11. Germline-derived CDR1 and CDR2 are SQVTM and ANQGSEA. The CDR3 is made up of 14 amino acids. The variable domain in full, with the rest retrieved from reference TRBV29-1 and TRBJ2-5, is SAVISQKPSRDICQRGTSLTIQCQVDSQVTMMFWYRQQPGQSLTLIATANQGSEATYESGFVIDKFPISRPNLTFSTLTVSNMSPEDSSIYLCSVSGRGLRETQYFGPGTRLLVL.

The chain uses TRBV29-1 and TRBJ2-1; D uncertain. Per germline, CDR1 SQVTM and CDR2 ANQGSEA. V lost 3 bases, J lost 8 bases, and 5 bases lay in between. This CDR3 is built from 10 residues. For the CDR3, the DNA is TGCAGCGTTGATTTCCATGAGCAGTTCTTC. Translation: CSVDFHEQFF.

The chain joins TRBV4-1 to TRBJ2-3; D is ambiguous. CDR3 length equals 15 residues. The V gene lost 0 bases and the J gene lost 0 bases, with 7 bases spanning the gap. Germline CDR1 MGHRA, CDR2 YSYEKL. The chain's CDR3 is CASSQESISTDTQYF. CDR3 sequence (DNA): TGCGCCAGCAGCCAAGAGTCGATTAGCACAGATACGCAGTATTTT.

CDR3 nucleotide sequence: TGTGCCAGCAGCCGGCCGGACTTTATTTTTGAGCAGTTCTTC. Its translation is CASSRPDFIFEQFF. V gene TRBV7-9 combines with J gene TRBJ2-1; TRBD2 is a possible D gene (5 bases). CDR3 length: 14 amino acids. The V gene's germline CDR1 is SEHNR and CDR2 FQNEAQ (reference sequence). The germline V and J ends were trimmed by 5 bases and 9 bases, with 17 bases remaining between them.

The rearrangement joins TRBV5-4 to TRBJ1-5, with a weak D call TRBD1 (5 bases). V gave up 5 bases and J gave up 5 bases, with 14 bases separating them. Per germline, CDR1 SGHNT and CDR2 YYREEE (reference sequence). The CDR3 length is 14 residues. In DNA, the CDR3 is TGTGCCAGCAGTCAGTGGGGCATAGATCAGCCCCAGCATTTT. Protein: CASSQWGIDQPQHF.